The present T cell receptor (beta chain) was sequenced within a study of blood T cell repertoires in COVID-19. This clone was found once. Only in-frame clones appear in the TCRdb table, and some are missing; sequencing was by immunoSEQ multiplex PCR. The sample yields almost 400,000 clones, approximately 89% seen once. The clonotype originates from a woman under 40 who had recovered from COVID-19. Source material: PBMCs or T cells enriched from blood (not recorded which).

This CDR3 is CASSLVGEEAFF. The CDR3 DNA is TGTGCCAGCAGCTTAGTGGGCGAAGAAGCTTTCTTT. The chain joins TRBV11-1 to TRBJ1-1, with D unresolved. The germline V gene has CDR1 SGHAT and CDR2 FQDESV (reference sequence). Deletions cut 1 base from V and 8 bases from J, with 8 bases between. The CDR3 is 12 residues long.